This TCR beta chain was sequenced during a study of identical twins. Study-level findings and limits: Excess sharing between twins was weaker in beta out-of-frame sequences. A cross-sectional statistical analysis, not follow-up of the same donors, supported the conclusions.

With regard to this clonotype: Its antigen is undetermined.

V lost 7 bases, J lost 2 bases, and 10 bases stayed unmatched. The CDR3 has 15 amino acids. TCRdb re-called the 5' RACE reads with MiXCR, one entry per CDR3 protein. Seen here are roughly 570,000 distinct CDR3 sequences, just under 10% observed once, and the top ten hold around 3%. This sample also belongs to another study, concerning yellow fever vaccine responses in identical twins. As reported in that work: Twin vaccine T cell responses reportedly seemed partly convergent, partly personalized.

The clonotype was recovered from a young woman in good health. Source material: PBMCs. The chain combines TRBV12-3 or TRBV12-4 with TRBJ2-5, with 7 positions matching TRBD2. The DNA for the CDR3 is TGTGCCAGCACCCTGACCCTAGCGGTTCAAGAGACCCAGTACTTC. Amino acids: CASTLTLAVQETQYF.